This TCR beta chain was profiled in a study of beta chain features in type 1 diabetes. Overall study results and limits: People with Type 1 diabetes carried modestly yet significantly shorter TCRB CDR3s in all four CD4+ subsets.

V lost 2 bases and J 0 bases, leaving 9 bases between the germline ends. This CDR3 has 15 amino acids. Looked up from germline, CDR1 is SGHRS and CDR2 is YFSETQ. Concerning this clone itself: Its matching antigen is unknown. In the same sample, other DNA sequences code for this CDR3.

cDNA synthesis used the whole RNA isolate, giving expressed TCRB sequences. TCRdb's table, derived via immunoSEQ multiplex PCR, lists solely in-frame clones and lacks some. The sample records 230,000 or so clones, 16% being singletons. The gene calls are TRBV5-1 and TRBJ2-1; D is unresolved. What was sequenced was naive CD4+ T cells from blood. The receptor's source is a man aged 25 to 40 with type 1 diabetes. The CDR3: CASSLGGSSYNEQFF. The CDR3, as DNA: TGCGCCAGCAGCTTAGGCGGCAGCTCCTACAATGAGCAGTTCTTC.